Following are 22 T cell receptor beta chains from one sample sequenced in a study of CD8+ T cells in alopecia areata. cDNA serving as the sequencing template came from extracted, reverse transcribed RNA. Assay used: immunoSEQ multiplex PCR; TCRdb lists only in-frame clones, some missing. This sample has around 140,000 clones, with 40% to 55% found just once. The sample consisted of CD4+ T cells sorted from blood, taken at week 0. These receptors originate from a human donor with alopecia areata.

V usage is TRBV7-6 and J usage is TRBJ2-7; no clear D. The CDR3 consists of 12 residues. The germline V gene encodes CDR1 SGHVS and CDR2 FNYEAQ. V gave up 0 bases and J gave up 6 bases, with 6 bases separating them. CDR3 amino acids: CASSLALSEQYF. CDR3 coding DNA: TGTGCCAGCAGCTTAGCGCTAAGCGAGCAGTACTTC.

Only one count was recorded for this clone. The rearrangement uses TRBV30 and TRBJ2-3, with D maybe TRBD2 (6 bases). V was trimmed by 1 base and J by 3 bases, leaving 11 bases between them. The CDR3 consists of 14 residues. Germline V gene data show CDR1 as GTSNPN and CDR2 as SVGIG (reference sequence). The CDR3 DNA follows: TGTGCCTGGAGTGACAAAGGAGGGACAGATACGCAGTATTTT. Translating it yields CAWSDKGGTDTQYF.

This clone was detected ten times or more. The CDR3 reads CASSLQGIGEQYF. The CDR3 coding sequence is TGTGCCAGCAGTTTACAGGGTATCGGCGAGCAGTACTTC. The rearrangement links TRBV28 to TRBJ2-7; a possible D gene is TRBD1 (5 bases). V was trimmed by 2 bases and J by 6 bases, leaving 11 bases between them. Germline V gives CDR1 MDHEN, CDR2 SYDVKM. This CDR3 has 13 amino acids.

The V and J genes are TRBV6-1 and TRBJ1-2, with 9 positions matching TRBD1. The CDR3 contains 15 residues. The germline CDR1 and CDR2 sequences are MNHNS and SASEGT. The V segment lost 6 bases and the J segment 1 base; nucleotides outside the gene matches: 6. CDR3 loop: CASRVTGGGNYGYTF. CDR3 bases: TGTGCCAGCAGAGTAACAGGGGGCGGTAACTATGGCTACACCTTC.

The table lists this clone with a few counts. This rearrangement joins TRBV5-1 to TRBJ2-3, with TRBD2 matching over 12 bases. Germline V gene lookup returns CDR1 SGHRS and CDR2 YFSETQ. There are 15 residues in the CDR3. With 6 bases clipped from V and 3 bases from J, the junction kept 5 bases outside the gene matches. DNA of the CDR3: TGCGCCAGCACCTGGACTAGCGGGACGACAGATACGCAGTATTTT. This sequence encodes CASTWTSGTTDTQYF.

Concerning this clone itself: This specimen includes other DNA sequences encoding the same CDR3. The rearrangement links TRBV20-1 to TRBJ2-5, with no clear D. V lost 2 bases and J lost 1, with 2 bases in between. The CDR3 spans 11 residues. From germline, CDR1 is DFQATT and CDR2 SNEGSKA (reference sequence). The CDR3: CSARPQETQYF. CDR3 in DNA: TGCAGTGCTAGACCCCAAGAGACCCAGTACTTC.

CDR3 nucleotide sequence: TGTGCCAGCAGCGTGGCTAGCGGGAGCTCCTACGAGCAGTACTTC. Translating gives CASSVASGSSYEQYF. V is TRBV11-2 and J is TRBJ2-7, with 10 positions matching TRBD2. The CDR3 is 15 amino acids. The germline V gene encodes CDR1 SGHAT and CDR2 FQNNGV. V was pared by 5 bases and J by 0 bases, with 4 bases of the junction left unmatched.

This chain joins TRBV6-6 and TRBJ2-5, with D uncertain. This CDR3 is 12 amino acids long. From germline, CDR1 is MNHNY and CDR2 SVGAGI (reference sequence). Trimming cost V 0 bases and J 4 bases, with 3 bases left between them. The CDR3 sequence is CASSYSAETQYF. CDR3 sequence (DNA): TGTGCCAGCAGTTACTCAGCAGAGACCCAGTACTTC.

The CDR3 DNA reads TGTGCCAGCAGCCGAGCCGGGGGGCCAGCGCATGGCTACACCTTC. It is translated as CASSRAGGPAHGYTF. The chain recombines TRBV27 with TRBJ1-2; maybe TRBD1 (6 bases). Between the trimmed V and J ends, which lost 6 bases and 6 bases, there was a span of 20 bases. Germline assignment: CDR1 MNHEY and CDR2 SMNVEV (reference sequence). The CDR3 contains 15 residues.

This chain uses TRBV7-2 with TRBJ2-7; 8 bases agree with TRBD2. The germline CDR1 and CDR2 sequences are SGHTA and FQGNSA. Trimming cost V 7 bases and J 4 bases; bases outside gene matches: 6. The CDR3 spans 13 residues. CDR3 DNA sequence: TGTGCCAGCAACATAGCGGGAACATACGAGCAGTACTTC. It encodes CASNIAGTYEQYF.

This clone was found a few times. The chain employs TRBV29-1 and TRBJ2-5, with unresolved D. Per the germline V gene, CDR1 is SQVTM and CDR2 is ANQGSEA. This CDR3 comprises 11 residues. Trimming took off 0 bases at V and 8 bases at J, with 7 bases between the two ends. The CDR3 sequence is CSVEDRVTQYF. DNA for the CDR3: TGCAGCGTTGAAGATCGGGTAACCCAGTACTTC. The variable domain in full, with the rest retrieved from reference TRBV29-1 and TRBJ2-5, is SAVISQKPSRDICQRGTSLTIQCQVDSQVTMMFWYRQQPGQSLTLIATANQGSEATYESGFVIDKFPISRPNLTFSTLTVSNMSPEDSSIYLCSVEDRVTQYFGPGTRLLVL.

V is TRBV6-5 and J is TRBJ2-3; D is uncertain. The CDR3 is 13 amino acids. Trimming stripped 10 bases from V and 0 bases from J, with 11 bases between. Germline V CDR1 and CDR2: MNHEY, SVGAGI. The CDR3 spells CATTLDSTDTQYF. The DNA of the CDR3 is TGTGCCACCACCTTGGACAGCACAGATACGCAGTATTTT.

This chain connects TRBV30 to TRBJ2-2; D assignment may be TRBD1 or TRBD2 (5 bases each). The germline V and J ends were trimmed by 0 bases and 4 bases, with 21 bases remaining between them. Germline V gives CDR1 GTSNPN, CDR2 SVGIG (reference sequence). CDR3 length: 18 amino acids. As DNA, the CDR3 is TGTGCCTGGAGTGTAAGCCCTCGAGGGGCTCTGAGCACCGGGGAGCTGTTTTTT. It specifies CAWSVSPRGALSTGELFF.

CDR3 in DNA: TGTGCCAGTAGCCTATCGACAGGACAACACAATCAGCCCCAGCATTTT. Encoded protein: CASSLSTGQHNQPQHF. The rearrangement uses TRBV19 and TRBJ1-5; the D gene is possibly TRBD1 (6 bases). The CDR3 is 16 amino acids. V shed 6 bases and J shed 3 bases, with 18 bases lying between them. The germline V gene encodes CDR1 LNHDA and CDR2 SQIVND (reference sequence).

This CDR3 is CSVVSGTGYNEQFF. As DNA, the CDR3 is TGCAGCGTTGTCTCGGGGACGGGCTACAATGAGCAGTTCTTC. The chain employs TRBV29-1 and TRBJ2-1; tentatively, D is TRBD1 or TRBD2 (5 bases each). CDR1 SQVTM and CDR2 ANQGSEA come from the germline V gene. Trimming took 4 bases from V and 3 from J, leaving 13 bases between them. The CDR3 sequence is 14 residues long.

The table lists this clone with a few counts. The CDR3 DNA follows: TGTGCCTGGAGTGTTAGAGGCGGCAGCAATCAGCCCCAGCATTTT. Translation: CAWSVRGGSNQPQHF. V gene TRBV30 combines with J gene TRBJ1-5, with D uncertain. The CDR3 contains 15 residues. Germline loops: CDR1 GTSNPN, CDR2 SVGIG (reference sequence). Trimming shortened V by 0 bases and J by 1 base, and 10 bases separated the two germline ends.

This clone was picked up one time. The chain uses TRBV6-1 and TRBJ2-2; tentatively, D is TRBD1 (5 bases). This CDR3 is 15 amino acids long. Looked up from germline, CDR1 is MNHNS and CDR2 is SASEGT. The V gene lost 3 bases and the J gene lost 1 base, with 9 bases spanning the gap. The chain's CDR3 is CASSEQGENTGELFF. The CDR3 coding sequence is TGTGCCAGCAGTGAGCAAGGGGAGAACACCGGGGAGCTGTTTTTT.

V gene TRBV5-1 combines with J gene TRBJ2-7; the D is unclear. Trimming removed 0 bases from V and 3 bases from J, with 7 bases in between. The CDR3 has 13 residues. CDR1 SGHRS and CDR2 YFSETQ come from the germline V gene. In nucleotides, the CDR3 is TGCGCCAGCAGCTTGGAGGGAAGCTACGAGCAGTACTTC. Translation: CASSLEGSYEQYF.

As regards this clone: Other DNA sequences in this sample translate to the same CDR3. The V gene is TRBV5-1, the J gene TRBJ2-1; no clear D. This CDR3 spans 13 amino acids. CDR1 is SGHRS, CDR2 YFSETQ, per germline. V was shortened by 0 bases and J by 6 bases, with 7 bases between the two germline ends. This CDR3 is CASSLGPGNEQFF. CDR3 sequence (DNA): TGCGCCAGCAGCTTGGGCCCAGGCAATGAGCAGTTCTTC.

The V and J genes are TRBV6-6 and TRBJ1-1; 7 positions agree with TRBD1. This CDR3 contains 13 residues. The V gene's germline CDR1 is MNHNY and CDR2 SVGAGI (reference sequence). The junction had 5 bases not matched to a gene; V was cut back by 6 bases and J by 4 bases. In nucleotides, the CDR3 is TGTGCCAGCAGAGCAGGGGGTTTCACTGAAGCTTTCTTT. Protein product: CASRAGGFTEAFF.

The CDR3 sequence is CATSRQGQSGYTF. The CDR3 DNA reads TGTGCCACCAGCAGGCAGGGGCAGTCGGGCTACACCTTC. The rearrangement joins TRBV15 to TRBJ1-2, with a possible D match to TRBD1 (6 bases). Looked up from germline, CDR1 is LNHNV and CDR2 is YYDKDF (reference sequence). The CDR3 has 13 residues. Trimming stripped 3 bases from V and 8 bases from J, with 13 bases between.

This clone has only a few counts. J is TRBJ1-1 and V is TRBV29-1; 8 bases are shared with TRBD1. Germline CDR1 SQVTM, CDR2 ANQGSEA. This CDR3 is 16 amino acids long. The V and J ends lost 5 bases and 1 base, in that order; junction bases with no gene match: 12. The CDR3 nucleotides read TGCAGCGTTTTACGCAGGGGGCCCCTCGGGAACACTGAAGCTTTCTTT. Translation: CSVLRRGPLGNTEAFF. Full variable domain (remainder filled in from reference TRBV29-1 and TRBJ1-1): SAVISQKPSRDICQRGTSLTIQCQVDSQVTMMFWYRQQPGQSLTLIATANQGSEATYESGFVIDKFPISRPNLTFSTLTVSNMSPEDSSIYLCSVLRRGPLGNTEAFFGQGTRLTVV.